This T cell receptor beta chain came from a study of blood T cell repertoires in COVID-19. As for the study in general: Samples representing acute and convalescent COVID-19 were sourced from the United States, Italy and Spain.

Trimming cost V 0 bases and J 5 bases, with 10 bases left between them. This CDR3 has 14 residues. Germline V gene data show CDR1 as LGHNA and CDR2 as YNFKEQ. Data came from immunoSEQ multiplex PCR; TCRdb stores just in-frame clones and leaves some out. The sample includes 300,000 or so clones, under 90% of them seen just once. Cohort placement rested on clinical history that participants reported themselves. This receptor was identified in a woman younger than 30 who had recovered from COVID-19. The rearrangement links TRBV4-2 to TRBJ1-1; weak D call: TRBD1 (5 bases). Specimen: PBMCs or T cells enriched from blood (not recorded which). This chain's CDR3 is CASSQDPRETEAFF. CDR3 bases: TGTGCCAGCAGCCAAGATCCCAGGGAAACTGAAGCTTTCTTT.